These 8 T cell receptor beta chains came from one sample sequenced in a study of blood T cell repertoires in COVID-19. Profiling relied on immunoSEQ multiplex PCR, and the TCRdb table lists in-frame clones only, not all of them. Among over 130,000 clones, 60% to 85% were seen once, and the ten largest hold approximately 16%. The sequencing input was peripheral blood. These receptors all stem from a middle-aged man with acute or convalescent COVID-19.

This chain uses TRBV4-1 with TRBJ2-1; tentatively, D is TRBD1 or TRBD2 (6 bases each). In germline, CDR1 is MGHRA, CDR2 YSYEKL. The CDR3 is 13 amino acids. The V end lost 10 bases, the J end lost 7 bases, and 17 bases lay between the germline ends. The CDR3 spells CATRGLGLNEQFF. Here the CDR3 DNA reads TGCGCCACCAGGGGACTTGGTTTAAATGAGCAGTTCTTC.

V usage is TRBV7-2 and J usage is TRBJ1-2; tentatively, D is TRBD1 (6 bases). Trimming removed 0 bases from V and 7 bases from J, with 9 bases in between. Germline CDR1 and CDR2: SGHTA and FQGNSA. The CDR3 extends over 13 amino acids. The chain's CDR3 is CASSLASQGGYTF. CDR3 coding DNA: TGTGCCAGCAGCTTAGCATCACAGGGTGGCTACACCTTC.

The rearrangement joins TRBV18 to TRBJ1-5, with TRBD1 matching over 9 bases. Trimming removed 0 bases from V and 0 bases from J; junction bases left unmatched: 6. The germline V gene has CDR1 KGHSH and CDR2 LQKENI. The CDR3 totals 18 residues. Written as DNA, the CDR3 is TGTGCCAGCTCACCACCAGGACAGGGGTCATATAGCAATCAGCCCCAGCATTTT. Residues: CASSPPGQGSYSNQPQHF.

This chain connects TRBV9 to TRBJ1-2, with a weak D call TRBD1 (5 bases). The CDR3 consists of 14 residues. The germline V and J ends were trimmed by 4 bases and 4 bases, with 14 bases remaining between them. The V gene's germline CDR1 is SGDLS and CDR2 YYNGEE. The chain's CDR3 is CASSPSGVGYGYTF. The CDR3 DNA sequence: TGTGCCAGCAGCCCGTCGGGGGTGGGCTATGGCTACACCTTC.

The CDR3: CASSGGTGGEQYF. The DNA for the CDR3 is TGTGCCAGCAGCGGAGGGACAGGGGGGGAGCAGTACTTC. The chain employs TRBV13 and TRBJ2-7; 11 nucleotides align to TRBD1. The CDR3 runs 13 residues. Germline trimming cut 5 bases from V and 7 bases from J; bases unmatched to any gene: 4. Germline lookup yields CDR1 PRHDT and CDR2 FYEKMQ (reference sequence).

This sequence joins TRBV10-2 and TRBJ2-7, with 9 positions matching TRBD1. CDR1 WSHSY and CDR2 SAAADI come from the germline V gene. V shed 9 bases and J 7 bases; nucleotides not matched to a gene: 10. This CDR3 is 13 amino acids long. DNA of the CDR3: TGCGCCAGTTCCGGGACAGGGCAAGGGGAGCAGTACGTC. Protein sequence: CASSGTGQGEQYV.

Only one count was recorded for this clone. CDR3 residues: CASSLAQGTNYGYTF. In nucleotides, the CDR3 is TGTGCCAGCAGCTTGGCTCAGGGAACTAACTATGGCTACACCTTC. The chain joins TRBV5-4 to TRBJ1-2; a possible D gene is TRBD1 (5 bases). The CDR3 loop spans 15 amino acids. The germline CDR1 and CDR2 sequences are SGHNT and YYREEE (reference sequence). V lost 0 bases and J 0 bases, leaving 9 bases between the germline ends.

The DNA for the CDR3 is TGCAGCCCGTTTCGAGGCGAAAGCACTGAAGCTTTCTTT. Encoded protein: CSPFRGESTEAFF. This sequence joins TRBV29-1 and TRBJ1-1; no reliable D call. CDR1 and CDR2 (germline): SQVTM, ANQGSEA. This CDR3 has 13 amino acids. Trimming removed 8 bases at V and 4 bases at J, with 17 bases between.